A single sample is the source of the 30 T cell receptor beta chains below, sequenced in a study of blood T cell repertoires in COVID-19. Here immunoSEQ multiplex PCR was the method, and the copy in TCRdb shows in-frame clones only, minus some. The table has over 150,000 clones, approximately 85% seen once. Material for sequencing was PBMCs or T cells enriched from blood (not recorded which). Source of these receptors: a man aged 35-49 years who had recovered from COVID-19.

The V and J genes are TRBV6-5 and TRBJ2-1, with 10 nucleotides matching TRBD1. The CDR3 sequence is 14 residues long. CDR1 and CDR2 (germline): MNHEY, SVGAGI. With 5 bases clipped from V and 7 bases from J, the junction kept 5 bases outside the gene matches. The CDR3 spells CASSTDRGMNEQFF. The CDR3 DNA sequence: TGTGCCAGCAGTACGGACAGGGGGATGAATGAGCAGTTCTTC.

The genes are TRBV24-1 and TRBJ1-2, with 7 bases fitting TRBD1. J was trimmed by 7 bases and V by 3 bases; bases with no gene match: 10. CDR3 length equals 15 residues. Per germline, CDR1 KGHDR and CDR2 SFDVKD. The CDR3 DNA follows: TGTGCCACCAGTGATCCTCGACAGGGCAGAGGTGGCTACACCTTC. This encodes CATSDPRQGRGGYTF.

The V call is TRBV9, the J call TRBJ1-1; 7 positions match TRBD1. The CDR3 totals 14 residues. Trimming took 3 bases from V and 4 from J; bases not matched to a gene: 6. CDR1 and CDR2 from the germline V gene are SGDLS and YYNGEE. CDR3 sequence reads: CASSAQGSSTEAFF. The CDR3 coding sequence is TGTGCCAGCAGCGCACAGGGGTCGAGCACTGAAGCTTTCTTT. The full variable domain, in which reference TRBV9 and TRBJ1-1 provide the parts outside the CDR3, is DSGVTQTPKHLITATGQRVTLRCSPRSGDLSVYWYQQSLDQGLQFLIQYYNGEERAKGNILERFSAQQFPDLHSELNLSSLELGDSALYFCASSAQGSSTEAFFGQGTRLTVV.

In this sample, this clone turned up a few times. This chain links TRBV12-3 or TRBV12-4 with TRBJ1-2, with 7 bases identical to TRBD1. Trimming cost V 5 bases and J 7 bases; bases outside gene matches: 7. This CDR3 comprises 13 residues. The CDR3 loop is CASSRVGGGGYTF. The CDR3 DNA follows: TGTGCCAGCAGTCGAGTAGGGGGCGGTGGCTACACCTTC.

The CDR3 region is CASSLALQGASTEAFF. The CDR3 bases are TGCGCCAGCAGCTTGGCCCTACAGGGGGCAAGCACTGAAGCTTTCTTT. The rearrangement links TRBV5-1 to TRBJ1-1, with 9 bases lining up with TRBD1. This CDR3 spans 16 amino acids. Germline assignment: CDR1 SGHRS and CDR2 YFSETQ. The trim removed 0 bases at V and 4 bases at J, leaving 7 bases unmatched.

The chain is built from TRBV12-3 or TRBV12-4 and TRBJ2-5; D is unclear. This CDR3 is 12 amino acids long. Trimming removed 5 bases from V and 8 bases from J, with 12 bases in between. The CDR3 DNA reads as TGTGCCAGCAGTCTTTTCGAGAAAACCCAGTACTTC. Protein: CASSLFEKTQYF.

The chain links TRBV11-3 to TRBJ2-5; D is unresolved. CDR1 is SGHNT, CDR2 YENEEA, per germline. The CDR3 runs to 13 residues. V was trimmed by 2 bases and J by 2 bases, leaving 6 bases between them. The CDR3 DNA reads as TGTGCCAGCAGCTTATTCCGTCAAGAGACCCAGTACTTC. Translated, it gives CASSLFRQETQYF.

This chain connects TRBV3-1 (or the pseudogene TRBV3-2) to TRBJ1-3; no definite D call. CDR1 LGHDT and CDR2 YNNKEL come from the germline V gene (reference sequence). Trimming left V 9 bases short and J 3 bases short, with 6 bases between. This CDR3 is 11 amino acids long. The CDR3 nucleotides are TGTGCCAGTTCCTTTGGAAACACCATATATTTT. It is translated as CASSFGNTIYF.

The chain carries TRBV7-2 and TRBJ2-7; a possible D gene is TRBD1 (6 bases). The CDR3 runs 15 residues. Germline V gene sequence: CDR1 SGHTA, CDR2 FQGNSA. V shed 2 bases and J shed 2 bases, with 13 bases lying between them. CDR3 in DNA: TGTGCCAGCAGCTTACGCCAGGGGCCCGCCTACGAGCAGTACTTC. Protein: CASSLRQGPAYEQYF.

The chain is built from TRBV2 and TRBJ2-2; TRBD2 aligns across 14 bases. This CDR3 is built from 18 residues. CDR1 is SNHLY and CDR2 is FYNNEI in the germline V gene. Trimming cost V 7 bases and J 5 bases; bases outside gene matches: 12. CDR3 bases: TGTGCCAGCACCCCCTCGGGACTAGCGGGAGCGGCTACCGGGGAGCTGTTTTTT. Protein: CASTPSGLAGAATGELFF.

This chain uses TRBV13 with TRBJ2-4; 12 bases fit TRBD1. The CDR3 extends over 16 amino acids. Germline loops: CDR1 PRHDT, CDR2 FYEKMQ (reference sequence). V shed 4 bases, J shed 6 bases, and the junction held 7 bases outside the gene matches. The CDR3 coding sequence is TGTGCCAGCAGCTCCCGGGACAGGGGGCATGGAAACATTCAGTACTTC. Protein product: CASSSRDRGHGNIQYF.

This clone was recorded only once. The rearrangement uses TRBV2 and TRBJ1-1, with D unresolved. Germline V lookup: CDR1 SNHLY, CDR2 FYNNEI. The length of the CDR3 is 12 residues. V was pared by 6 bases and J by 4 bases, with 9 bases between. CDR3 in amino acids: CASSALITEAFF. CDR3 DNA: TGTGCCAGCAGCGCCCTAATCACTGAAGCTTTCTTT.

The rearrangement links TRBV5-4 to TRBJ2-7; 10 bases are a match to TRBD1. The germline V gene has CDR1 SGHNT and CDR2 YYREEE (reference sequence). The V and J ends lost 4 bases and 2 bases, in that order; junction bases with no gene match: 6. This CDR3 comprises 15 residues. CDR3 DNA: TGTGCCAGCAGCAATTTAGGACAGGGGGCCTACGAGCAGTACTTC. It encodes CASSNLGQGAYEQYF.

This sequence joins TRBV28 and TRBJ1-1, with 7 positions matching TRBD1. Unmatched junction bases numbered 7, after V lost 6 bases and J lost 6 bases. CDR1 is MDHEN and CDR2 is SYDVKM in the germline V gene. This CDR3 region has 13 residues. The CDR3 sequence: CASSDRVSPEAFF. The CDR3 DNA is TGTGCCAGCAGCGACAGGGTATCCCCTGAAGCTTTCTTT. Using reference TRBV28 and TRBJ1-1 for the parts outside the CDR3, the full variable domain is DVKVTQSSRYLVKRTGEKVFLECVQDMDHENMFWYRQDPGLGLRLIYFSYDVKMKEKGDIPEGYSVSREKKERFSLILESASTNQTSMYLCASSDRVSPEAFFGQGTRLTVV.

The V and J genes are TRBV28 and TRBJ1-1; tentative D call: TRBD1 (6 bases). The length of the CDR3 is 15 residues. Trimming took off 5 bases at V and 5 bases at J, with 18 bases between the two ends. CDR1 MDHEN and CDR2 SYDVKM come from the germline V gene. DNA for the CDR3: TGTGCCAGCAGTACTCGAGGGGGGGCGAGAACTGAAGCTTTCTTT. This codes for CASSTRGGARTEAFF.

This clone came up a few times. The V call is TRBV5-6, the J call TRBJ2-1; 7 positions agree with TRBD2. The germline V gene encodes CDR1 SGHDT and CDR2 YYEEEE. This CDR3 comprises 17 residues. V was clipped by 2 bases and J by 2 bases; unmatched bases: 10. The CDR3 loop reads CASSLHALAVTYNEQFF. CDR3 nucleotides: TGTGCCAGCAGCTTACACGCGCTAGCGGTTACCTACAATGAGCAGTTCTTC.

This chain uses TRBV19 with TRBJ2-5, with unresolved D. The germline gives CDR1 LNHDA, CDR2 SQIVND (reference sequence). V lost 7 bases and J 1 base, leaving 10 bases between the germline ends. This CDR3 spans 13 amino acids. The CDR3 DNA is TGTGCCAGTAAATCTTCCAGCCAAGAGACCCAGTACTTC. Its translation is CASKSSSQETQYF.

This clone was picked up a small number of times. V and J are TRBV30 and TRBJ1-1; D remains ambiguous. V was pared by 0 bases and J by 6 bases, with 14 bases between. Germline CDR1 reads GTSNPN; CDR2 reads SVGIG (reference sequence). CDR3 length equals 14 residues. The CDR3 DNA is TGTGCCTGGAGTGTAGGGAGCGCGTTGGCTGAAGCTTTCTTT. This translates into CAWSVGSALAEAFF. Together with reference TRBV30 and TRBJ1-1, the CDR3 gives the full variable domain: SQTIHQWPATLVQPVGSPLSLECTVEGTSNPNLYWYRQAAGRGLQLLFYSVGIGQISSEVPQNLSASRPQDRQFILSSKKLLLSDSGFYLCAWSVGSALAEAFFGQGTRLTVV.

The chain employs TRBV9 and TRBJ2-6, with D tentatively TRBD2 (6 bases). Germline-derived CDR1 and CDR2 are SGDLS and YYNGEE. This CDR3 is built from 18 residues. V was clipped by 0 bases and J by 0 bases, with 13 bases between them. CDR3 region: CASSVEAGRLSGANVLTF. As DNA, the CDR3 is TGTGCCAGCAGCGTAGAGGCAGGGAGGCTCTCTGGGGCCAACGTCCTGACTTTC.

The chain employs TRBV13 and TRBJ1-4; 10 nucleotides match TRBD1. The germline V gene has CDR1 PRHDT and CDR2 FYEKMQ (reference sequence). The V gene end was trimmed by 5 bases and the J gene end by 5 bases; junction bases not matched to a gene: 5. The CDR3 is 15 amino acids. CDR3 residues: CASSPRTGGNEKLFF. CDR3 in DNA: TGTGCCAGCAGCCCCCGGACAGGGGGGAATGAAAAACTGTTTTTT.

The chain carries TRBV19 and TRBJ2-1; possible D gene TRBD2, 6 bases. Trimming pared 1 base from V and 8 bases from J, leaving 18 bases between. Germline V gene data show CDR1 as LNHDA and CDR2 as SQIVND (reference sequence). This CDR3 has 16 residues. CDR3 loop: CASSIAGGESLDEQFF. The DNA of the CDR3 is TGTGCCAGTAGTATAGCGGGCGGGGAGTCCTTAGATGAGCAGTTCTTC. Looking up the rest from reference TRBV19 and TRBJ2-1 gives the full variable domain: DGGITQSPKYLFRKEGQNVTLSCEQNLNHDAMYWYRQDPGQGLRLIYYSQIVNDFQKGDIAEGYSVSREKKESFPLTVTSAQKNPTAFYLCASSIAGGESLDEQFFGPGTRLTVL.

This chain uses TRBV28 with TRBJ2-3, with 8 nucleotides matching TRBD2. CDR3 length: 15 amino acids. Germline V CDR1 and CDR2: MDHEN, SYDVKM. The V gene end was trimmed by 2 bases and the J gene end by 5 bases; junction bases not matched to a gene: 6. Here the CDR3 reads CASSLPGRAQDTQYF. The CDR3, as DNA: TGTGCCAGCAGTTTACCCGGGAGGGCCCAAGATACGCAGTATTTT.

This clone has just a few counts. The CDR3 is CASSDRDRGRPKLFF. The CDR3 nucleotides read TGTGCCAGCAGCGACCGGGACAGGGGTCGGCCAAAACTGTTTTTT. This rearrangement joins TRBV5-8 to TRBJ1-4; 10 nucleotides align to TRBD1. Unmatched junction bases numbered 10, after V lost 4 bases and J lost 10 bases. Germline V lookup: CDR1 SGHTS, CDR2 YDEGEE. The length of the CDR3 is 15 residues.

The gene calls are TRBV10-3 and TRBJ2-7, with 8 bases identical to TRBD2. CDR1 is ENHRY, CDR2 SYGVKD, per germline. The CDR3 has 17 amino acids. The trim removed 3 bases at V and 0 bases at J, leaving 10 bases unmatched. CDR3 bases: TGTGCCATCAGTGACCGAAGTAGCGGGGTAATCTCCTACGAGCAGTACTTC. This translates into CAISDRSSGVISYEQYF.

The chain is built from TRBV28 and TRBJ1-4, with TRBD1 as a possible D gene (6 bases). The CDR3 is 15 residues long. Looked up from germline, CDR1 is MDHEN and CDR2 is SYDVKM. V was cut by 6 bases and J by 0 bases, with 11 bases left in between. CDR3: CASRKGQTTNEKLFF. The CDR3 DNA is TGTGCCAGCAGGAAGGGACAAACAACTAATGAAAAACTGTTTTTT.

The V and J genes are TRBV11-3 and TRBJ2-1, with TRBD2 matching over 7 bases. Losses at the gene ends were 0 bases for V and 13 bases for J; bases not matched to a gene: 6. This CDR3 spans 13 amino acids. Looked up from germline, CDR1 is SGHNT and CDR2 is YENEEA. The CDR3 region has the DNA TGTGCCAGCAGCTTAGATAGACTAGCAGTACAGTTCTTC. Its protein product is CASSLDRLAVQFF.

This clone was recorded once. The rearrangement uses TRBV7-3 and TRBJ2-2; maybe TRBD1 (6 bases). Trimming removed 1 base at V and 7 bases at J, with 10 bases between. Germline V gene sequence: CDR1 SGHTA, CDR2 FQGTGA. The CDR3 extends over 14 amino acids. The CDR3 DNA reads TGTGCCAGCAGCTTAAACAGGGTTGGCGGGGAGCTGTTTTTT. It codes for CASSLNRVGGELFF.

This sequence joins TRBV18 and TRBJ2-4; TRBD1 might be the D (5 bases). V lost 1 base, J lost 1 base, and 14 bases lay in between. In germline, CDR1 is KGHSH, CDR2 LQKENI. The CDR3 loop spans 17 amino acids. CDR3 region: CASSPLPQGAAKNIQYF. DNA of the CDR3: TGTGCCAGCTCACCACTTCCCCAGGGCGCTGCCAAAAACATTCAGTACTTC. The full variable domain, completed using reference TRBV18 and TRBJ2-4, is NAGVMQNPRHLVRRRGQEARLRCSPMKGHSHVYWYRQLPEEGLKFMVYLQKENIIDESGMPKERFSAEFPKEGPSILRIQQVVRGDSAAYFCASSPLPQGAAKNIQYFGAGTRLSVL.

This clone has just a few counts. The V call is TRBV27, the J call TRBJ1-2; TRBD1 matches at 7 bases. The CDR3 has 14 amino acids. The ends lost 6 bases at V and 3 bases at J; junction bases unmatched: 7. CDR1 MNHEY and CDR2 SMNVEV come from the germline V gene (reference sequence). The DNA of the CDR3 is TGTGCCAGCAGACCGACAGGGCGACACTATGGCTACACCTTC. Translating it yields CASRPTGRHYGYTF.

This rearrangement joins TRBV6-6 to TRBJ2-3; a possible D gene is TRBD2 (6 bases). The CDR3 is made up of 15 amino acids. The germline V gene has CDR1 MNHNY and CDR2 SVGAGI (reference sequence). V was shortened by 5 bases and J by 2 bases, with 14 bases between the two germline ends. The CDR3, as DNA: TGTGCCAGCAGTCGGGGCGGGGTTACCACAGATACGCAGTATTTT. Its protein product is CASSRGGVTTDTQYF.